One T cell receptor beta chain is described in this entry. This clone is a singleton in its sample. No antigen is known for it. It has no much larger one-base neighbor in the sample; base qualities were not kept. Trimming leaves V shorter by 6 bases and J shorter by 5 bases, with the junction holding 7 bases beyond the gene matches. The CDR3 measures 14 amino acids from cysteine to phenylalanine. The sequence is cut down to CDR3 DNA, 42 bases in frame from base 1. Looking up the germline V gene yields CDR1 MDHEN and CDR2 SYDVKM. A second Seattle source provided samples from volunteer blood donors who had recovered from COVID-19. Collaborating institutions collected whole blood in K2EDTA tubes following their own protocols. For TCRbeta analysis, collaborator samples were shipped as frozen whole blood, as isolated PBMCs, or as DNA extracted from either sample type. The data were taken from a study of blood T cell repertoires in COVID-19 (TCRdb year 2020). For the wider study: Samples covering the acute and convalescent phases of COVID-19 were provided by collaborators in the United States, Italy and Spain. The prospective study material was composed of cDNA or gDNA derived from T cells, B-cell-depleted T cells, or PBMCs. Deeply sampled blood TCRbeta repertoires from subjects exposed to, actively infected with, or recovered from COVID-19 were included in the dataset. The repertoires were released in a freely available public database intended as a resource for research on the immune response to SARS-CoV-2. The samples were drawn from the first 160 participants of the ongoing ImmuneRACE study and from 950 to 1,500 subjects provided by 6 global collaborators. The sample metadata nearly always contained a de-identified subject ID, COVID-19 status, age in years and sex. Where available, HLA class I and class II types were taken from metadata supplied by the sample provider and were not determined by assay-based typing. What the study reported, not specific to this receptor: How much clinical and demographic metadata was included differed by source and by participant, and the metadata was provided uncurated.

The immunoSEQ Assay, a bias-controlled multiplex PCR, was used to amplify TCRbeta CDR3 regions from genomic DNA. On the authors' methods: Nucleated cell counts per sample were estimated from amplification of reference gene primers within the assay. To quantify the absolute abundance of each unique TCRbeta CDR3 rearrangement, sequence reads were collapsed and filtered. For each sample, productive Simpson clonality was calculated as the square root of Simpson's diversity index over productive rearrangements. Not all clones reach the TCRdb copy of this immuneACCESS table, which keeps in-frame sequences only. Checked studies attribute under half of the gap to unresolved V genes and leave the rest unexplained. V and J calls and clone size are copied from that table; D and trimming were computed from the DNA. The sample table holds about 190,000 clones, of which about 88% were seen once. In total, the top ten clones hold roughly 6.2% of the sample.

Here the chain combines TRBV28 and TRBJ2-5; TRBD2 fits 9 bases in the junction. This TCR was sampled from a woman aged 40 to 55 who had recovered from COVID-19. The sample consisted of peripheral blood. Here is the DNA: TGTGCCAGCAGCCCCGGCGGGGGGGAGGAGACCCAGTACTTC. This sequence encodes CASSPGGGEETQYF. Joined to the reference TRBV28 and TRBJ2-5 proteins, this CDR3 gives the full variable domain: DVKVTQSSRYLVKRTGEKVFLECVQDMDHENMFWYRQDPGLGLRLIYFSYDVKMKEKGDIPEGYSVSREKKERFSLILESASTNQTSMYLCASSPGGGEETQYFGPGTRLLVL.